What follows is one T cell receptor beta chain and its context. The data stem from a study of cytomegalovirus exposure and HLA in healthy donors. This table comes from immunoSEQ multiplex PCR, and its TCRdb copy is limited to in-frame clones, with some not included. The table includes 90,000 or so clones, about 96% detected once. Germline CDR1 is MNHEY and CDR2 is SVGAGI. This CDR3 contains 14 residues. V shed 4 bases and J shed 7 bases, with 14 bases lying between them. The chain couples TRBV6-5 to TRBJ2-1, with D perhaps matching TRBD1 (6 bases). The sequence was collected from a man between 18 and 29 years old in good health and CMV-seronegative. The sequencing sample was made of PBMCs. CDR3 DNA sequence: TGTGCCAGCAGTTCTGACAGGTACCTGAATGAGCAGTTCTTC. Translation: CASSSDRYLNEQFF.